The 25 T cell receptor beta chains given below trace back to one sample, sequenced in a study of CD8 T cells in Susac syndrome. Reverse transcription of about 0.5 to 1 ug RNA was performed with random hexamers. TCRdb fed the immunoSEQ multiplex PCR reads into MiXCR, producing one record per CDR3 protein. The profile shows 200,000 to 250,000 distinct CDR3 sequences, 95% of them singletons. Sequenced material: CD4+ T cells from PBMCs. Receptors were obtained from a human donor with multiple sclerosis.

This CDR3 is CASSDDRGLRKTQYF. CDR3 DNA sequence: TGTGCCAGCAGTGATGACAGGGGCCTTCGGAAGACCCAGTACTTC. The chain carries TRBV2 and TRBJ2-5, with 8 bases identical to TRBD1. The CDR3 covers 15 residues. After removal of 3 bases from V and 6 bases from J, the junction contained 9 bases not matched to a gene. Germline V lookup: CDR1 SNHLY, CDR2 FYNNEI.

The chain employs TRBV15 and TRBJ2-3, with 10 bases matching TRBD2. This CDR3 spans 15 amino acids. Germline lookup yields CDR1 LNHNV and CDR2 YYDKDF (reference sequence). V shed 8 bases, J shed 0 bases, and the junction held 5 bases outside the gene matches. The CDR3 DNA is TGTGCCACCGGGCGGACTAGCGGTAGCACAGATACGCAGTATTTT. Encoded protein: CATGRTSGSTDTQYF.

The chain couples TRBV18 to TRBJ2-7; TRBD2 matches 9 bases. The germline CDR1 and CDR2 sequences are KGHSH and LQKENI. After removal of 6 bases from V and 1 base from J, the junction contained 4 bases not matched to a gene. The CDR3 is 14 amino acids. Written as DNA, the CDR3 is TGTGCCAGCTCCCCGACTAGCGGTTCCTACGAGCAGTACTTC. Translation: CASSPTSGSYEQYF.

This rearrangement joins TRBV3-1 to TRBJ1-1; D might be TRBD1 (5 bases). Germline values: CDR1 LGHDT, CDR2 YNNKEL (reference sequence). The germline V and J ends were trimmed by 1 base and 6 bases, with 6 bases remaining between them. This CDR3 comprises 12 residues. The chain's CDR3 is CASSQVGAEAFF. For the CDR3, the DNA is TGTGCCAGCAGCCAAGTGGGGGCTGAAGCTTTCTTT.

The chain has TRBV6-5 and TRBJ1-2; the D is unclear. The germline CDR1 and CDR2 sequences are MNHEY and SVGAGI. The CDR3 has 15 amino acids. The germline V and J ends were trimmed by 5 bases and 4 bases, with 17 bases remaining between them. The CDR3 loop reads CASSNPPVRGYGYTF. CDR3 nucleotides: TGTGCCAGCAGTAACCCTCCCGTACGTGGCTATGGCTACACCTTC.

The chain has TRBV7-2 and TRBJ2-5; a possible D gene is TRBD2 (5 bases). Looked up from germline, CDR1 is SGHTA and CDR2 is FQGNSA. The ends were cut back, 4 bases at V and 1 base at J, with 7 bases in the middle. The CDR3 loop spans 13 amino acids. Here the CDR3 DNA reads TGTGCCAGCAGCTCGGACTCCCAAGAGACCCAGTACTTC. It is translated as CASSSDSQETQYF.

V gene TRBV28 combines with J gene TRBJ1-2, with D maybe TRBD1 (5 bases). The V gene's germline CDR1 is MDHEN and CDR2 SYDVKM. V was clipped by 0 bases and J by 7 bases, with 9 bases between them. The length of the CDR3 is 13 residues. Here the CDR3 reads CASSLWGEGGYTF. The CDR3 nucleotides read TGTGCCAGCAGTTTATGGGGGGAGGGTGGCTACACCTTC.

The CDR3 sequence: CASSLSPGELFF. The CDR3 bases are TGTGCCAGCAGCCTCAGTCCCGGGGAGCTGTTTTTT. The chain is built from TRBV13 and TRBJ2-2; no reliable D call. CDR3 size: 12 residues. CDR1 is PRHDT, CDR2 FYEKMQ, per germline (reference sequence). V gave up 5 bases and J gave up 6 bases, with 7 bases separating them.

The rearrangement links TRBV20-1 to TRBJ2-2; 11 bases match TRBD1. The CDR3 loop spans 14 amino acids. V was pared by 7 bases and J by 5 bases, with 6 bases of the junction left unmatched. CDR1 and CDR2 from the germline V gene are DFQATT and SNEGSKA (reference sequence). The CDR3 protein is CSVEGQGATGELFF. CDR3 in DNA: TGCAGTGTAGAAGGACAGGGGGCAACCGGGGAGCTGTTTTTT.

The J gene is TRBJ2-2, the V gene TRBV20-1; 10 bases agree with TRBD1. The CDR3 totals 17 residues. V dropped 3 bases and J dropped 1; count of bases not matched to a gene: 8. Germline V gene data show CDR1 as DFQATT and CDR2 as SNEGSKA (reference sequence). This CDR3 is CSASRPTGGLNTGELFF. The DNA of the CDR3 is TGCAGTGCTAGCCGACCGACAGGGGGCCTGAACACCGGGGAGCTGTTTTTT.

The V call is TRBV30, the J call TRBJ1-1; 9 nucleotides match TRBD1. Germline V gene sequence: CDR1 GTSNPN, CDR2 SVGIG (reference sequence). Trimming cost V 3 bases and J 0 bases; bases outside gene matches: 2. This CDR3 is 14 amino acids long. The CDR3 here is CAWSRDRVNTEAFF. The CDR3 region has the DNA TGTGCCTGGAGCCGGGACAGGGTGAACACTGAAGCTTTCTTT.

The chain employs TRBV5-4 and TRBJ2-5, with D possibly matching TRBD1 (6 bases). The CDR3 loop spans 16 amino acids. Trimming stripped 4 bases from V and 7 bases from J, with 23 bases between. Germline CDR1 reads SGHNT; CDR2 reads YYREEE (reference sequence). CDR3 in amino acids: CASSPQQGIGSRTQYF. The CDR3, as DNA: TGTGCCAGCAGCCCGCAACAGGGTATTGGGAGTCGGACCCAGTACTTC.

The chain uses TRBV28 and TRBJ2-6, with D possibly matching TRBD1 (6 bases). Trimming removed 2 bases at V and 0 bases at J, with 11 bases between. The CDR3 has 17 amino acids. The V gene's germline CDR1 is MDHEN and CDR2 SYDVKM. The DNA for the CDR3 is TGTGCCAGCAGTTTAGACAGGCGCAGCTCTGGGGCCAACGTCCTGACTTTC. This translates into CASSLDRRSSGANVLTF.

The genes are TRBV15 and TRBJ2-7, with D perhaps TRBD1 (6 bases). The CDR3 has 15 amino acids. The ends were cut back, 0 bases at V and 4 bases at J, with 13 bases in the middle. Per the germline V gene, CDR1 is LNHNV and CDR2 is YYDKDF (reference sequence). The CDR3 DNA follows: TGTGCCACCAGCAGAGATTTGGGGGCTAAATACGAGCAGTACTTC. Translation: CATSRDLGAKYEQYF.

The CDR3 DNA follows: TGTGCCTGGAGTGCCCTTCTTTCTCAGTTCTTC. It translates to CAWSALLSQFF. The V call is TRBV30, the J call TRBJ2-1; D is undetermined. From germline, CDR1 is GTSNPN and CDR2 SVGIG (reference sequence). The CDR3 has 11 amino acids. The germline V and J ends were trimmed by 1 base and 13 bases, with 11 bases remaining between them.

The rearrangement uses TRBV5-6 and TRBJ1-1; the D is unclear. The CDR3 length is 15 residues. Germline lookup yields CDR1 SGHDT and CDR2 YYEEEE. Between the trimmed V and J ends, which lost 1 base and 0 bases, there was a span of 10 bases. The CDR3 protein is CASSLLGSMNTEAFF. CDR3 sequence (DNA): TGTGCCAGCAGCTTGCTAGGCAGCATGAACACTGAAGCTTTCTTT.

The chain uses TRBV7-9 and TRBJ2-5; 11 bases align to TRBD1. This CDR3 has 14 amino acids. The V gene's germline CDR1 is SEHNR and CDR2 FQNEAQ (reference sequence). J lost 2 bases, V lost 5 bases, and 1 base had no gene match. The CDR3 coding sequence is TGTGCCAGCAGCGGGACAGGGGGGCAAGAGACCCAGTACTTC. Translated: CASSGTGGQETQYF.

The chain employs TRBV5-6 and TRBJ2-5; D gene unclear. The CDR3 contains 14 residues. Trimming left V 3 bases short and J 5 bases short, with 14 bases between. Germline CDR1 SGHDT, CDR2 YYEEEE. CDR3 in amino acids: CASSYNIQRETQYF. Here the CDR3 DNA reads TGTGCCAGCAGCTACAACATCCAGAGGGAGACCCAGTACTTC.

The rearrangement uses TRBV7-9 and TRBJ1-1; 7 bases are shared with TRBD1. Germline V lookup: CDR1 SEHNR, CDR2 FQNEAQ (reference sequence). The V gene end was trimmed by 5 bases and the J gene end by 0 bases; junction bases not matched to a gene: 6. The CDR3 is made up of 15 amino acids. The CDR3 nucleotides read TGTGCCAGCAGCCCGGGACAGCAACTGAACACTGAAGCTTTCTTT. Translation gives CASSPGQQLNTEAFF.

The DNA for the CDR3 is TGTGCCAGCAGCCGTGAGCGGACGAGCTCCTACGAGCAGTACTTC. Translated, it gives CASSRERTSSYEQYF. The chain joins TRBV12-3 or TRBV12-4 to TRBJ2-7, with D maybe TRBD2 (5 bases). The CDR3 totals 15 residues. V lost 6 bases and J 0 bases, leaving 15 bases between the germline ends.

The chain carries TRBV20-1 and TRBJ2-1; 8 bases line up with TRBD2. CDR3 length: 15 amino acids. Germline V gene data show CDR1 as DFQATT and CDR2 as SNEGSKA (reference sequence). J was trimmed by 6 bases and V by 1 base; bases with no gene match: 8. The CDR3 spells CSARGVGLEVNEQFF. CDR3 DNA: TGCAGTGCTAGAGGGGTGGGACTAGAGGTCAATGAGCAGTTCTTC.

This rearrangement joins TRBV29-1 to TRBJ2-2, with 7 bases lining up with TRBD2. The CDR3 sequence is 14 residues long. Germline-derived CDR1 and CDR2 are SQVTM and ANQGSEA. V lost 3 bases, J lost 8 bases, and 9 bases stayed unmatched. This chain's CDR3 is CSVDPGLTGGELFF. CDR3 nucleotide sequence: TGCAGCGTTGACCCGGGACTAACCGGGGGGGAGCTGTTTTTT.

The V call is TRBV5-1, the J call TRBJ2-5; TRBD2 matches 8 bases. The CDR3 contains 16 residues. Losses at the gene ends were 0 bases for V and 5 bases for J; bases not matched to a gene: 9. CDR1 and CDR2 (germline): SGHRS, YFSETQ. The CDR3 DNA reads as TGCGCCAGCAGCTTGGTTGTTAGCGGGAACCGGGAGACCCAGTACTTC. Translation gives CASSLVVSGNRETQYF.

This CDR3 is CASSGGALLNSYNEQFF. The DNA for the CDR3 is TGCGCCAGCAGTGGGGGGGCACTATTAAACTCCTACAATGAGCAGTTCTTC. This chain joins TRBV5-1 and TRBJ2-1; D might be TRBD2 (7 bases). Germline CDR1 and CDR2: SGHRS and YFSETQ. V was cut by 5 bases and J by 0 bases, with 18 bases left in between. The CDR3 has 17 residues.

The rearrangement uses TRBV5-1 and TRBJ2-7, with 9 bases aligning to TRBD2. The junction had 4 bases not matched to a gene; V was cut back by 4 bases and J by 5 bases. Germline V lookup: CDR1 SGHRS, CDR2 YFSETQ. This CDR3 comprises 13 residues. The CDR3 nucleotides read TGCGCCAGCAGCGCGGGAGGGGTCGACGAGCAGTACTTC. The encoded protein is CASSAGGVDEQYF. Variable domain in full (rest from reference TRBV5-1 and TRBJ2-7): KAGVTQTPRYLIKTRGQQVTLSCSPISGHRSVSWYQQTPGQGLQFLFEYFSETQRNKGNFPGRFSGRQFSNSRSEMNVSTLELGDSALYLCASSAGGVDEQYFGPGTRLTVT.